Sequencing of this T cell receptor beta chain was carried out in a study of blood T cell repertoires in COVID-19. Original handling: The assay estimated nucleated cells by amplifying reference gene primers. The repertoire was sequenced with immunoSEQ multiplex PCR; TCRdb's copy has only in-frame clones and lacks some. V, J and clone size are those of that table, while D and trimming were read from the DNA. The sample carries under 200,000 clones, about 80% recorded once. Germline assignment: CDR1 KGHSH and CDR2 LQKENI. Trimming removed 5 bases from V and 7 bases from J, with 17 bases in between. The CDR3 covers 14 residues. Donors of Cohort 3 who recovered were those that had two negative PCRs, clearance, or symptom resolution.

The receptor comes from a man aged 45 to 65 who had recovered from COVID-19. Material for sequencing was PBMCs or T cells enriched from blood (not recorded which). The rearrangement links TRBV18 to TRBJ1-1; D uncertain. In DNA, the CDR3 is TGTGCCAGCTCATCAACTAGACGGGCAGATGAAGCTTTCTTT. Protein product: CASSSTRRADEAFF.